The clone carrying this T cell receptor beta chain was detected a few times. Cells sorted as Tregs were CD4+, CD25+ and CD127-/low. Full-length variable regions came from constant-region reverse primers plus semi-nested Nested Universal Primer A PCR. Each CDR3 protein gets one entry after TCRdb re-called the 5' RACE reads with MiXCR. This table holds around 9,600 distinct CDR3 sequences, 30% to 40% found once. V was pared by 2 bases and J by 6 bases, with 4 bases between. The CDR3 is made up of 11 amino acids. CDR1 and CDR2 (germline): MNHEY, SVGEGT. The sequence derives from a female donor with breast cancer. Sample: Tregs sorted from blood. V usage is TRBV6-2 or TRBV6-3 and J usage is TRBJ1-1; D is ambiguous. CDR3 DNA sequence: TGTGCCAGCAGTTACGGGGCTGAAGCTTTCTTT. It yields the protein CASSYGAEAFF.